One and the same sample provided the 6 T cell receptor beta chains below, sequenced in a study of radiation and T cells in renal cell carcinoma. Sample time point: baseline pretreatment blood. Treatment given: 15 Gy SBRT to primary tumor, nephrectomy 4 weeks later. Sequencing used immunoSEQ multiplex PCR; TCRdb keeps in-frame clones, though not all of them. The sample consists of some 95,000 clones, 70% to 90% of them appearing once. This sample comprised blood, obtained from a patient whose treatment included radiotherapy and nephrectomy. The receptors here all came from a man aged 50 or older with renal cell carcinoma.

The rearrangement links TRBV6-1 to TRBJ2-1; maybe TRBD2 (5 bases). Germline V gene lookup returns CDR1 MNHNS and CDR2 SASEGT. The CDR3 contains 11 residues. V shed 11 bases and J shed 3 bases, with 8 bases lying between them. Here the CDR3 reads CACRDYNEQFF. In DNA, the CDR3 is TGTGCCTGTCGGGACTACAATGAGCAGTTCTTC.

The chain recombines TRBV7-9 with TRBJ1-1, with 8 bases identical to TRBD1. V lost 4 bases and J lost 5; bases outside the gene matches: 15. This CDR3 region has 17 residues. Per the germline V gene, CDR1 is SEHNR and CDR2 is FQNEAQ (reference sequence). The CDR3 loop is CASSSGGPRGQVTEAFF. CDR3 DNA: TGTGCCAGCAGCTCGGGAGGTCCCAGGGGGCAGGTGACTGAAGCTTTCTTT.

V is TRBV11-2 and J is TRBJ2-1, with D hard to call. V was trimmed by 7 bases and J by 0 bases, leaving 16 bases between them. From germline, CDR1 is SGHAT and CDR2 FQNNGV. The CDR3 is 16 residues long. The CDR3 is CASTLDGFSSYNEQFF. CDR3 coding DNA: TGTGCCAGCACCCTGGACGGATTTAGCTCCTACAATGAGCAGTTCTTC.

The chain combines TRBV4-1 with TRBJ2-3; D perhaps matches TRBD2 (5 bases). V was clipped by 1 base and J by 6 bases, with 11 bases between them. Germline CDR1 reads MGHRA; CDR2 reads YSYEKL. This CDR3 comprises 14 residues. CDR3 amino acids: CASSQGVREDTQYF. The CDR3 DNA is TGCGCCAGCAGCCAAGGTGTGAGGGAGGATACGCAGTATTTT.

J is TRBJ1-5 and V is TRBV5-8; 10 nucleotides line up with TRBD1. The V and J ends lost 1 base and 3 bases, in that order; junction bases with no gene match: 7. The CDR3 consists of 17 residues. Germline CDR1 reads SGHTS; CDR2 reads YDEGEE. The CDR3 loop is CASSLRWGQGFNQPQHF. The CDR3 DNA sequence: TGTGCCAGCAGCTTGCGCTGGGGACAGGGGTTCAATCAGCCCCAGCATTTT. Together with reference TRBV5-8 and TRBJ1-5, the CDR3 gives the full variable domain: EAGVTQSPTHLIKTRGQQATLRCSPISGHTSVYWYQQALGLGLQFLLWYDEGEERNRGNFPPRFSGRQFPNYSSELNVNALELEDSALYLCASSLRWGQGFNQPQHFGDGTRLSIL.

This sequence joins TRBV7-3 and TRBJ2-2; unclear D gene. Germline values: CDR1 SGHTA, CDR2 FQGTGA. The V end lost 5 bases, the J end lost 6 bases, and 7 bases lay between the germline ends. The CDR3 has 12 amino acids. CDR3 amino acids: CASSAVPGELFF. CDR3 DNA sequence: TGTGCCAGCAGCGCGGTCCCCGGGGAGCTGTTTTTT.